This is a list of T cell receptor beta chains from one sample in a study of blood T cell repertoires in COVID-19. The repertoire was sequenced with immunoSEQ multiplex PCR; TCRdb's copy has only in-frame clones and lacks some. The sample yields around 140,000 clones, 86% seen once. Sequenced material: peripheral blood. These receptors originate from a woman in her seventies with COVID-19, enrolled during active disease. The conserved cysteine and the conserved F or W are not part of the CDR3 here. Fields, in order: J gene, V gene, CDR3 protein.

J gene: TRBJ1-3; V gene: TRBV5-1; CDR3 protein: ASSSDSVTGNTIY
J gene: TRBJ1-2; V gene: TRBV10-3; CDR3 protein: AISESNAGVNYGYT
J gene: TRBJ1-4; V gene: TRBV6-6; CDR3 protein: ASMKDAGSNEKLF
J gene: TRBJ1-2; V gene: TRBV7-9; CDR3 protein: ASNRGNYGYT
J gene: TRBJ1-2; V gene: TRBV6-2/TRBV6-3; CDR3 protein: ASSYGGRGYGYT
J gene: TRBJ2-7; V gene: TRBV5-1; CDR3 protein: ASSLFSGTSSYEQY
J gene: TRBJ1-1; V gene: TRBV29-1; CDR3 protein: SVFGGRGTEAF
J gene: TRBJ1-6; V gene: TRBV6-2/TRBV6-3; CDR3 protein: ASSSGRGSHNSPLH
J gene: TRBJ1-3; V gene: TRBV3-1/TRBV3-2; CDR3 protein: ASSQDLAGSGNTIY
J gene: TRBJ1-2; V gene: TRBV6-1; CDR3 protein: ASSETRTGAYGYT
J gene: TRBJ1-1; V gene: TRBV4-1; CDR3 protein: ASSQGLGGGTEAF
J gene: TRBJ1-1; V gene: TRBV6-5; CDR3 protein: ASTSTGGTEAF
J gene: TRBJ1-3; V gene: TRBV9; CDR3 protein: ASSGTTQDRRSSYTSGNTIY
J gene: TRBJ2-4; V gene: TRBV5-4; CDR3 protein: ATRPGGLSKNIQY
J gene: TRBJ2-7; V gene: TRBV2; CDR3 protein: ASKGGTGSYEQY
J gene: TRBJ2-5; V gene: TRBV10-3; CDR3 protein: ATRLAGQHETQY
J gene: TRBJ1-4; V gene: TRBV5-6; CDR3 protein: ASSLWGLGEKLF
J gene: TRBJ2-1; V gene: TRBV3-1/TRBV3-2; CDR3 protein: ASSQLVERGGPYNEQF
J gene: TRBJ1-2; V gene: TRBV5-6; CDR3 protein: ASSGETGGRSGYT
J gene: TRBJ1-2; V gene: TRBV20-1; CDR3 protein: SASRGGVGYT
J gene: TRBJ1-4; V gene: TRBV7-8; CDR3 protein: ASSFPGTGGEKLF
J gene: TRBJ1-4; V gene: TRBV18; CDR3 protein: ASSPAGLPNEKLF
J gene: TRBJ1-1; V gene: TRBV2; CDR3 protein: ASSPGIKNTEAF
J gene: TRBJ1-2; V gene: TRBV9; CDR3 protein: ASSQRTGGGYT
J gene: TRBJ2-5; V gene: TRBV5-1; CDR3 protein: ASSLGQGAGGTQY
J gene: TRBJ1-2; V gene: TRBV3-1/TRBV3-2; CDR3 protein: ASSHPGGIGGYT
J gene: TRBJ1-5; V gene: TRBV19; CDR3 protein: ASSIGQGGQPQH
J gene: TRBJ2-7; V gene: TRBV5-6; CDR3 protein: ASSLGARWH
J gene: TRBJ2-1; V gene: TRBV30; CDR3 protein: AWSMSYNEQF
J gene: TRBJ2-5; V gene: TRBV5-1; CDR3 protein: ASSLGQYQAQY
J gene: TRBJ1-5; V gene: TRBV10-3; CDR3 protein: AIMGTGSNQPQH
J gene: TRBJ2-2; V gene: TRBV4-1; CDR3 protein: ASSQRGGDYTGELF
J gene: TRBJ2-7; V gene: TRBV28; CDR3 protein: ASRPRLAGVEQY
J gene: TRBJ2-5; V gene: TRBV7-9; CDR3 protein: ASSPPRQAIIQETQY
J gene: TRBJ2-2; V gene: TRBV5-1; CDR3 protein: ASSLDRGVGELF
J gene: TRBJ1-1; V gene: TRBV11-2; CDR3 protein: ASSRNRVTEAF
J gene: TRBJ2-1; V gene: TRBV5-1; CDR3 protein: ASSLIPGQHNEQF
J gene: TRBJ1-2; V gene: TRBV27; CDR3 protein: ASSRSGGIYGYT